The rows below give T cell receptor beta chains drawn from one sample of a study of cytomegalovirus exposure and HLA in healthy donors. Some clones are missing from TCRdb's copy, which holds only in-frame ones; the method was immunoSEQ multiplex PCR. The sample contains about 160,000 clones, 70% to 80% of which appear only once. The sample was PBMCs. These receptors all stem from a man between 40 and 49 years old in good health and CMV-seropositive. Each CDR3 is given with its conserved first and last residue. The D gene is left open where the match is weak. Some rows mark clone size as missing; the rest say once, few, many or name a class of expanded clone.

clone size	V gene	J gene	D gene	CDR3 DNA	CDR3 protein
once	TRBV29-1	TRBJ2-5	NA	TGCAGCGTTCTTTTTGAGACCCAGTACTTC	CSVLFETQYF
NA	TRBV4-3	TRBJ1-2	NA	TGCGCCAGCAGCCAAGGGCAGGGAGGTGGCTACACCTTC	CASSQGQGGGYTF
NA	TRBV6-5	TRBJ1-6	TRBD1	TGTGCCAGCAGTTCTAACAGGGGATATTCACCCCTCCACTTT	CASSSNRGYSPLHF
NA	TRBV5-1	TRBJ2-3	NA	TGCGCCAGCAGCACTTCCGGGAGTTCTAGCACAGATACGCAGTATTTT	CASSTSGSSSTDTQYF
NA	TRBV18	TRBJ1-5	NA	TGTGCCAGCTCACCGTCAGCGAATCAGCCCCAGCATTTT	CASSPSANQPQHF
NA	TRBV19	TRBJ1-2	NA	TGTGCCAGTAGGGTTCAGGCAAACTATGGCTACACCTTC	CASRVQANYGYTF
NA	TRBV27	TRBJ2-7	NA	TGTGCCAGCAGTTTATCGCCCTACCAGCGGGTCGGCTACGAGCAGTACTTC	CASSLSPYQRVGYEQYF
NA	TRBV11-2	TRBJ2-5	NA	TGTGCCAGCAGCGGGCCGGGGGAGACCCAGTACTTC	CASSGPGETQYF
NA	TRBV9	TRBJ2-1	TRBD2	TGTGCCAGCAGCGCGGGACTACCCTACAATGAGCAGTTCTTC	CASSAGLPYNEQFF
NA	TRBV7-3	TRBJ2-1	TRBD2	TGTGCCAGCAGCTTAGGCCTAGCGGTTAACAATGAGCAGTTCTTC	CASSLGLAVNNEQFF
NA	TRBV27	TRBJ2-7	NA	TGTGCCAGCGGGGGCCCGGGGTACGAGCAGTACTTC	CASGGPGYEQYF
NA	TRBV21-1	TRBJ1-3	NA	NA	CASRASNRDRDPFGPGNTIYF
few	TRBV11-2	TRBJ2-1	TRBD1	TGTGCCAGCAGCGGACGGGACAGGGCCCCCGATGAGCAGTTCTTC	CASSGRDRAPDEQFF
NA	TRBV28	TRBJ2-7	NA	TGTGCCAGCAGTTTAGTGTCAACTCCTTACGAGCAGTACTTC	CASSLVSTPYEQYF
NA	TRBV27	TRBJ2-7	NA	TGTGCCAGCAGTTTACTAGGGGGCGAGCAGTACTTC	CASSLLGGEQYF
NA	TRBV11-3	TRBJ2-2	TRBD2	TGTGCCAGCAGCTTGTATGCGGGAGCAGGCACCGGGGAGCTGTTTTTT	CASSLYAGAGTGELFF
NA	TRBV4-3	TRBJ2-3	NA	TGCGCCAGCAGCCAAGTGGCGGCGGCAAGGATAGATACGCAGTATTTT	CASSQVAAARIDTQYF
NA	TRBV7-9	TRBJ1-4	NA	TGTGCCAGCAGCCAACGGATGGGGGGGGGCTTGGGTAATGAAAAACTGTTTTTT	CASSQRMGGGLGNEKLFF
once	TRBV6-5	TRBJ2-7	NA	TGTGCCAGCGGCAACGGGACAAACTCCTACGAGCAGTACTTC	CASGNGTNSYEQYF
NA	TRBV19	TRBJ2-5	TRBD1	TGTGCCAGCGCCGGGACAGAGAAAGAGACCCAGTACTTC	CASAGTEKETQYF
NA	TRBV7-9	TRBJ1-1	TRBD1	TGTTCCAGCAGCTTAGGGACAGGGGGGTATACTGAAGCTTTCTTT	CSSSLGTGGYTEAFF
NA	TRBV11-2	TRBJ2-7	NA	TGTGCCAGCAGCTTATCGCAGAGGGGGGGAGAGCAGTACTTC	CASSLSQRGGEQYF
NA	TRBV2	TRBJ2-5	TRBD1	TGTGCCAGCAGTGACGACAGGGTAGAGACCCAGTACTTC	CASSDDRVETQYF
NA	TRBV27	TRBJ2-1	NA	TGTGCCAGCAGTTTCCTTAACAATGAGCAGTTCTTC	CASSFLNNEQFF